Listed here are 5 T cell receptor beta chains from one sample, sequenced in a study of T-cell memory formation after mild COVID-19. TCRdb analysed the 5' RACE reads with MiXCR anew, one entry per CDR3 protein. Seen here are almost 350,000 distinct CDR3 sequences, under 25% observed once, and the top ten hold 20% to 25%. The sample taken for sequencing was PBMCs or a T cell subset sorted from them (not recorded which). Receptor source: a young man who had mild COVID-19 (a few samples of this study predate the infection). Cell type and time point are not known.

J is TRBJ2-3 and V is TRBV28; unclear D gene. Trimming pared 3 bases from V and 0 bases from J, leaving 19 bases between. The CDR3 is made up of 18 amino acids. Germline values: CDR1 MDHEN, CDR2 SYDVKM. The DNA for the CDR3 is TGTGCCAGCAGTTTGGTCCCCGCCGGGCAGAGGAGCACAGATACGCAGTATTTT. Amino acid sequence: CASSLVPAGQRSTDTQYF.

This clonotype was detected only a few times. The chain combines TRBV7-3 with TRBJ2-7, with 9 bases lining up with TRBD1. The CDR3 extends over 13 amino acids. V shed 8 bases and J 3 bases; nucleotides not matched to a gene: 5. Germline loops: CDR1 SGHTA, CDR2 FQGTGA. The CDR3 DNA follows: TGTGCCAGCGGAACAGGGGGCTTCTACGAGCAGTACTTC. Residues: CASGTGGFYEQYF.

This clonotype was counted only a few times. This chain joins TRBV3-1 and TRBJ2-1; 9 positions agree with TRBD2. The CDR3 runs 14 residues. V lost 6 bases and J lost 6; bases outside the gene matches: 6. In germline, CDR1 is LGHDT, CDR2 YNNKEL (reference sequence). For the CDR3, the DNA is TGTGCCAGCAGTGTGCTAGCGGGGATCAATGAGCAGTTCTTC. It codes for CASSVLAGINEQFF.

This chain uses TRBV12-3 or TRBV12-4 with TRBJ2-7; D is ambiguous. The CDR3 consists of 13 residues. Deletions cut 0 bases from V and 2 bases from J, with 5 bases between. CDR3 protein: CASSLAPPYEQYV. The DNA of the CDR3 is TGTGCCAGCAGTTTAGCCCCGCCCTACGAGCAGTACGTC.

This clonotype was recorded at least ten times. The chain carries TRBV7-9 and TRBJ2-2, with a weak D call TRBD2 (6 bases). The CDR3 is 15 amino acids. Trimming stripped 6 bases from V and 0 bases from J, with 11 bases between. Looked up from germline, CDR1 is SEHNR and CDR2 is FQNEAQ (reference sequence). DNA for the CDR3: TGTGCCAGCAGTCCCGCGGGGTCGAACACCGGGGAGCTGTTTTTT. Amino acid sequence: CASSPAGSNTGELFF.